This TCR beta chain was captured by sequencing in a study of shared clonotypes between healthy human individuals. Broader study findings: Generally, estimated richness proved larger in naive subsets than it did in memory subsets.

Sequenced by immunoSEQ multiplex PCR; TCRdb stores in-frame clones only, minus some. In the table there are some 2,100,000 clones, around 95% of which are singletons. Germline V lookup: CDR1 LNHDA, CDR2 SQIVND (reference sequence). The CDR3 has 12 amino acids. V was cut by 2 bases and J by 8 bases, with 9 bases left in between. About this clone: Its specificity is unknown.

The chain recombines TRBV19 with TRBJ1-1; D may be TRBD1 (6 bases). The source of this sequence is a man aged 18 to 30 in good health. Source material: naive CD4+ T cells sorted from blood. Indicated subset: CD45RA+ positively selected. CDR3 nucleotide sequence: TGTGCCAGTAGTATAAGGACAGAAGAAGCTTTCTTT. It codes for CASSIRTEEAFF.